This T cell receptor beta chain was found in a study of T cell responses to AZD1222 COVID-19 vaccine. Whole-study results and caveats: Vaccine-associated CD4 TCRs spanned spike, dominant at 160-218 and 743-854. Spike-specific TCR repertoires showed rising breadth and depth after two AZD1222 doses. Donors, mostly white British, included more females; clonal diversity was possibly underestimated.

A word on this clone: Its antigen is as yet unknown.

V gave up 0 bases and J gave up 4 bases, with 4 bases separating them. Germline V gene data show CDR1 as SGHRS and CDR2 as YFSETQ. The CDR3 loop spans 12 amino acids. This table comes from immunoSEQ multiplex PCR, and its TCRdb copy is limited to in-frame clones, with some not included. This table holds around 160,000 clones, about 90% found once. Specimen: peripheral blood, collected on day 0 of AZD1222 vaccination. This chain uses TRBV5-1 with TRBJ2-5; D is ambiguous. The sequence was obtained from an adult in good health. The CDR3 sequence is CASSLEGETQYF. The CDR3 DNA sequence: TGCGCCAGCAGCTTGGAGGGAGAGACCCAGTACTTC. The full variable domain, rest sourced from reference TRBV5-1 and TRBJ2-5, is KAGVTQTPRYLIKTRGQQVTLSCSPISGHRSVSWYQQTPGQGLQFLFEYFSETQRNKGNFPGRFSGRQFSNSRSEMNVSTLELGDSALYLCASSLEGETQYFGPGTRLLVL.